Below, 23 T cell receptor beta chains from the same sample are listed, as sequenced in a study of T-cell reconstitution after alpha-beta-depleted transplantation in children. Molecular barcoding with unique molecular identifiers was used for the TCRbeta library. TCRdb re-called the PCR reads with MiXCR, one entry per CDR3 protein. The table lists more than 200,000 distinct CDR3 sequences, more than 20% of them singletons, with around 4.8% in the top ten. The source material was PBMCs, mostly from graft donor cells, sampled 360 days after TCRalphabeta/CD19-depleted stem cell transplant. The receptors stem from a female patient between 2 and 10 years old who had a stem cell transplant for congenital amegakaryocytic thrombocytopenia, so the T cells may come from the graft donor.

This clonotype was picked up a small number of times. The V and J genes are TRBV29-1 and TRBJ2-7, with D possibly being TRBD1 or TRBD2 (5 bases each). CDR1 and CDR2 from the germline V gene are SQVTM and ANQGSEA. The CDR3 runs 15 residues. Between the trimmed V and J ends, which lost 2 bases and 6 bases, there was a span of 20 bases. CDR3 loop: CSVELSRDGHGEQYF. The CDR3 bases are TGCAGCGTTGAACTGTCACGGGACGGCCACGGCGAGCAGTACTTC.

This clonotype occurred a few times. The chain carries TRBV28 and TRBJ1-4; D gene uncertain. This CDR3 region has 15 residues. The V end was cut by 5 bases, the J end by 0 bases, with 10 bases between. Germline CDR1 is MDHEN and CDR2 is SYDVKM. CDR3 residues: CASSQIQPTNEKLFF. CDR3 DNA sequence: TGTGCCAGCAGTCAAATACAGCCAACTAATGAAAAACTGTTTTTT.

The chain recombines TRBV9 with TRBJ1-1, with D maybe TRBD1 (6 bases). Per the germline V gene, CDR1 is SGDLS and CDR2 is YYNGEE. The V and J ends lost 3 bases and 11 bases respectively, with 17 bases between them. The CDR3 has 13 amino acids. The CDR3 loop is CASSAGQTPLAFF. The CDR3 DNA follows: TGTGCCAGCAGCGCGGGACAAACCCCCCTGGCTTTCTTT.

The V and J genes are TRBV6-2 or TRBV6-3 and TRBJ2-1, with 8 bases matching TRBD1. The V segment lost 6 bases and the J segment 9 bases; nucleotides outside the gene matches: 10. CDR3 length equals 14 residues. The V gene's germline CDR1 is MNHEY and CDR2 SVGEGT. The CDR3: CASRPGTGLGEQFF. DNA for the CDR3: TGTGCCAGCAGACCAGGGACAGGTCTTGGTGAGCAGTTCTTC.

This clonotype has a handful of counts. The chain joins TRBV29-1 to TRBJ2-1, with D uncertain. This CDR3 spans 13 amino acids. Germline V CDR1 and CDR2: SQVTM, ANQGSEA. Trimming cost V 0 bases and J 8 bases, with 11 bases left between them. The CDR3 loop reads CSVEDLFSYEQFF. The CDR3, as DNA: TGCAGCGTTGAAGATCTGTTTAGCTATGAGCAGTTCTTC.

This clonotype showed up just a few times. The chain uses TRBV4-1 and TRBJ2-5; 7 bases line up with TRBD2. With 0 bases clipped from V and 5 bases from J, the junction kept 3 bases outside the gene matches. Germline-derived CDR1 and CDR2 are MGHRA and YSYEKL. CDR3 size: 14 residues. The CDR3 here is CASSQESGMETQYF. The CDR3 DNA follows: TGCGCCAGCAGCCAAGAAAGCGGGATGGAGACCCAGTACTTC.

This clonotype was counted a few times. This rearrangement joins TRBV4-1 to TRBJ2-4; TRBD1 agrees at 9 bases. The CDR3 has 12 amino acids. Trimming removed 7 bases from V and 12 bases from J; junction bases left unmatched: 7. CDR1 MGHRA and CDR2 YSYEKL come from the germline V gene. This CDR3 reads CASTRGQGSQYF. For the CDR3, the DNA is TGCGCCAGCACTCGGGGACAGGGATCTCAGTACTTC.

This clonotype occurred a few times. This rearrangement joins TRBV10-3 to TRBJ2-3, with a weak D call TRBD2 (5 bases). In germline, CDR1 is ENHRY, CDR2 SYGVKD. Trimming stripped 2 bases from V and 1 base from J, with 10 bases between. The CDR3 has 15 amino acids. In DNA form, the CDR3 reads TGTGCCATCAGTGAGGTTAAGGAGGGCACAGATACGCAGTATTTT. This codes for CAISEVKEGTDTQYF.

This clonotype has just a few counts. CDR3: CASSFKDRGLAGRVSYNEQFF. CDR3 sequence (DNA): TGTGCCAGCAGTTTCAAGGACCGGGGACTAGCGGGGCGGGTCTCCTACAATGAGCAGTTCTTC. This chain links TRBV12-3 or TRBV12-4 with TRBJ2-1, with 13 nucleotides matching TRBD2. V was clipped by 3 bases and J by 0 bases; unmatched bases: 14. The CDR3 loop spans 21 amino acids.

This clonotype turned up a few times. The chain combines TRBV6-1 with TRBJ2-3; TRBD1 matches at 8 bases. Germline values: CDR1 MNHNS, CDR2 SASEGT. This CDR3 region has 14 residues. V was pared by 5 bases and J by 5 bases, with 6 bases of the junction left unmatched. DNA for the CDR3: TGTGCCAGCAGTCCGACAGGGGCTGTAGATACGCAGTATTTT. Protein product: CASSPTGAVDTQYF.

This clonotype came up many times. J is TRBJ1-1 and V is TRBV29-1, with a weak D call TRBD1 (6 bases). V lost 7 bases, J lost 6 bases, and 21 bases lay in between. The V gene's germline CDR1 is SQVTM and CDR2 ANQGSEA. The CDR3 is 14 residues long. The CDR3 region has the DNA TGCAGCGCTCTCCAGGGCGGGGGCAGGTCTGAAGCTTTCTTT. Translation: CSALQGGGRSEAFF.

This clonotype came up many times. The rearrangement uses TRBV11-2 and TRBJ2-7; no definite D call. The CDR3 has 14 amino acids. The V gene lost 1 base and the J gene lost 2 bases, with 9 bases spanning the gap. In germline, CDR1 is SGHAT, CDR2 FQNNGV. DNA of the CDR3: TGTGCCAGCAGCTTAGGCTTTAATGCCTACGAGCAGTACTTC. It is translated as CASSLGFNAYEQYF.

The chain links TRBV3-1 to TRBJ2-1, with 12 nucleotides matching TRBD2. With V trimmed by 0 bases and J by 9 bases, 6 bases remained unmatched. The CDR3 sequence is 16 residues long. In germline, CDR1 is LGHDT, CDR2 YNNKEL (reference sequence). The CDR3 DNA is TGTGCCAGCAGCCAAGACGGACTAGCGGGACGCAGTGAGCAGTTCTTC. Protein sequence: CASSQDGLAGRSEQFF.

V gene TRBV20-1 combines with J gene TRBJ2-3; no clear D gene. Per germline, CDR1 DFQATT and CDR2 SNEGSKA (reference sequence). Deletions cut 2 bases from V and 2 bases from J, with 11 bases between. The CDR3 length is 14 residues. CDR3 in amino acids: CSARLAQVTDTQYF. The DNA for the CDR3 is TGCAGTGCTAGACTGGCGCAGGTCACAGATACGCAGTATTTT.

The J gene is TRBJ2-2, the V gene TRBV20-1; D may be TRBD1 (6 bases). Germline CDR1 DFQATT, CDR2 SNEGSKA (reference sequence). The CDR3 is 14 amino acids. V shed 3 bases and J shed 6 bases, with 14 bases lying between them. CDR3 residues: CSASAGPGAGELFF. In DNA, the CDR3 is TGCAGTGCTAGCGCTGGACCAGGGGCCGGGGAGCTGTTTTTT.

This clonotype occurred many times. The rearrangement uses TRBV5-1 and TRBJ2-6; D is unresolved. Germline V gives CDR1 SGHRS, CDR2 YFSETQ. V was pared by 0 bases and J by 0 bases, with 4 bases between. The CDR3 loop spans 15 amino acids. In nucleotides, the CDR3 is TGCGCCAGCAGCTTGGGAAGCTCTGGGGCCAACGTCCTGACTTTC. This codes for CASSLGSSGANVLTF.

This clonotype came up many times. CDR3 nucleotides: TGTGCCAGCAGCCAAGTGGCGTCGGAAGAGACCCAGTACTTC. Translated, it gives CASSQVASEETQYF. The chain recombines TRBV4-2 with TRBJ2-5; D gene unclear. This CDR3 contains 14 residues. Trimming removed 1 base at V and 3 bases at J, with 9 bases between. CDR1 and CDR2 (germline): LGHNA, YNFKEQ.

This clonotype was seen a few times. The chain carries TRBV4-1 and TRBJ2-2; D may correspond to TRBD1 or TRBD2 (5 bases each). V shed 1 base and J shed 5 bases, with 11 bases lying between them. This CDR3 is built from 15 residues. Germline V gene sequence: CDR1 MGHRA, CDR2 YSYEKL. The DNA for the CDR3 is TGCGCCAGCAGCCAAGGACAGAGGGTTACCGGGGAGCTGTTTTTT. Amino acids: CASSQGQRVTGELFF.

CDR3 DNA: TGCAGTGCTAGCCGGGACAGGGTCTACGAGCAGTACTTC. Translation: CSASRDRVYEQYF. The genes are TRBV20-1 and TRBJ2-7; 9 bases match TRBD1. The CDR3 consists of 13 residues. Germline CDR1 is DFQATT and CDR2 is SNEGSKA (reference sequence). The J segment lost 3 bases and the V segment lost 3 bases, leaving 3 bases of the junction unmatched.

With respect to this clonotype: At one of its ends the junction is not consistent with the germline gene, which may arise from a read error. The chain joins TRBV7-2 to TRBJ2-7; 9 bases line up with TRBD1. Germline loops: CDR1 SGHTA, CDR2 FQGNSA. The CDR3 is 15 residues long. CDR3 DNA: TGTGCCAGCACCTTACCCGGGACAGGGACCTACGAGCAGTACTTC. Translated, it gives CASTLPGTGTYEQYF.

The rearrangement links TRBV4-1 to TRBJ1-1; no reliable D call. This CDR3 comprises 14 residues. V lost 3 bases, J lost 4 bases, and 12 bases lay in between. CDR1 is MGHRA and CDR2 is YSYEKL in the germline V gene. The CDR3 here is CASSQSAWSTEAFF. The CDR3, as DNA: TGCGCCAGCAGCCAGTCAGCGTGGAGCACTGAAGCTTTCTTT.

The chain is built from TRBV24-1 and TRBJ2-1; D is uncertain. This CDR3 comprises 11 residues. With 7 bases removed from V and 5 bases from J, the gap between germline ends came to 5 bases. In germline, CDR1 is KGHDR, CDR2 SFDVKD. DNA of the CDR3: TGTGCCACCAGCTCTAACAATGAGCAGTTCTTC. It is translated as CATSSNNEQFF.

This chain links TRBV6-1 with TRBJ2-1; 12 bases map to TRBD2. Trimming took 8 bases from V and 7 from J; bases not matched to a gene: 6. Germline-derived CDR1 and CDR2 are MNHNS and SASEGT. The CDR3 loop spans 14 amino acids. DNA for the CDR3: TGTGCCAGCCTCCTAGCGGGGGGGGGAAATGAGCAGTTCTTC. The encoded protein is CASLLAGGGNEQFF.